The 23 T cell receptor beta chains given below trace back to one sample, sequenced in a study of blood T cell repertoires in COVID-19. Profiling relied on immunoSEQ multiplex PCR, and the TCRdb table lists in-frame clones only, not all of them. Among about 98,000 clones listed, around 72% were seen once. The sequenced sample was peripheral blood. The source is a man between 65 and 85 years old with acute or convalescent COVID-19.

The chain uses TRBV27 and TRBJ1-5; D is perhaps TRBD1 (6 bases). The V gene lost 6 bases and the J gene lost 4 bases, with 16 bases spanning the gap. Germline CDR1 reads MNHEY; CDR2 reads SMNVEV (reference sequence). CDR3 size: 15 residues. In DNA, the CDR3 is TGTGCCAGCAGCCTCTCCTCAGGGGTTAATCAGCCCCAGCATTTT. Translating it yields CASSLSSGVNQPQHF.

The chain is built from TRBV7-9 and TRBJ1-3; D not resolved. Germline V gene data show CDR1 as SEHNR and CDR2 as FQNEAQ (reference sequence). The V gene lost 5 bases and the J gene lost 2 bases, with 13 bases spanning the gap. The CDR3 extends over 15 amino acids. CDR3 bases: TGTGCCAGCAGCGACATTTGGAGGGCTGGAAACACCATATATTTT. This gives the protein CASSDIWRAGNTIYF. The variable domain in full, with the rest retrieved from reference TRBV7-9 and TRBJ1-3, is DTGVSQNPRHKITKRGQNVTFRCDPISEHNRLYWYRQTLGQGPEFLTYFQNEAQLEKSRLLSDRFSAERPKGSFSTLEIQRTEQGDSAMYLCASSDIWRAGNTIYFGEGSWLTVV.

V gene TRBV2 combines with J gene TRBJ1-2; D remains unclear. V was pared by 0 bases and J by 8 bases, with 16 bases between. Looked up from germline, CDR1 is SNHLY and CDR2 is FYNNEI. This CDR3 spans 15 amino acids. CDR3 residues: CASSEARTASGGYTF. The CDR3 bases are TGTGCCAGCAGTGAAGCGAGGACCGCATCGGGGGGCTACACCTTC.

This chain links TRBV5-4 with TRBJ2-2, with 8 positions matching TRBD1. Germline V lookup: CDR1 SGHNT, CDR2 YYREEE (reference sequence). V shed 4 bases and J 3 bases; nucleotides not matched to a gene: 5. CDR3 length: 15 amino acids. CDR3 coding DNA: TGTGCCAGCAGCCGGGACAGGCAATACACCGGGGAGCTGTTTTTT. Protein sequence: CASSRDRQYTGELFF.

Concerning this clone: The same CDR3 arises from other DNA sequences in this sample as well. CDR3 nucleotides: TGTGCCACCAGTGATCCGGGACAGGGTGGAGAGACCCAGTACTTC. Encoded protein: CATSDPGQGGETQYF. The chain is built from TRBV24-1 and TRBJ2-5; the match to TRBD1 covers 9 bases. Per the germline V gene, CDR1 is KGHDR and CDR2 is SFDVKD. The V segment lost 3 bases and the J segment 4 bases; nucleotides outside the gene matches: 5. The CDR3 consists of 15 residues.

V and J are TRBV6-5 and TRBJ1-1; D call uncertain. Germline V gene data show CDR1 as MNHEY and CDR2 as SVGAGI. With 7 bases removed from V and 4 bases from J, the gap between germline ends came to 7 bases. The CDR3 is 11 amino acids. CDR3 amino acids: CASKPGTEAFF. Here the CDR3 DNA reads TGTGCCAGCAAGCCGGGCACTGAAGCTTTCTTT.

The chain joins TRBV29-1 to TRBJ1-1; 10 bases are a match to TRBD1. Trimming at V came to 1 base and at J to 1 base, leaving 9 bases not matched to a gene. The germline V gene has CDR1 SQVTM and CDR2 ANQGSEA. The CDR3 extends over 17 amino acids. The CDR3 nucleotides read TGCAGCGTTGAAGGATACGGGGACAGGGGACCGAACACTGAAGCTTTCTTT. It encodes CSVEGYGDRGPNTEAFF.

The chain uses TRBV2 and TRBJ1-2; 7 positions agree with TRBD1. Per germline, CDR1 SNHLY and CDR2 FYNNEI. The CDR3 spans 14 residues. V was pared by 1 base and J by 5 bases, with 4 bases of the junction left unmatched. CDR3 residues: CASSEVQGRYGYTF. CDR3 nucleotide sequence: TGTGCCAGCAGTGAAGTACAGGGGAGGTATGGCTACACCTTC. Drawing the rest from reference TRBV2 and TRBJ1-2, the complete variable domain is EPEVTQTPSHQVTQMGQEVILRCVPISNHLYFYWYRQILGQKVEFLVSFYNNEISEKSEIFDDQFSVERPDGSNFTLKIRSTKLEDSAMYFCASSEVQGRYGYTFGSGTRLTVV.

This clone has only a few counts. V and J are TRBV9 and TRBJ2-7; weak D call: TRBD2 (6 bases). Germline CDR1 is SGDLS and CDR2 is YYNGEE. This CDR3 comprises 14 residues. Trimming pared 0 bases from V and 2 bases from J, leaving 9 bases between. CDR3 in amino acids: CASSVGGGTYEQYF. CDR3 nucleotide sequence: TGTGCCAGCAGCGTAGGGGGAGGCACCTACGAGCAGTACTTC.

This clone has just one count. The rearrangement links TRBV18 to TRBJ2-2, with D perhaps TRBD1 (6 bases). Germline CDR1 reads KGHSH; CDR2 reads LQKENI. This CDR3 contains 12 residues. Trimming stripped 4 bases from V and 6 bases from J, with 6 bases between. CDR3 DNA: TGTGCCAGCTCACAGGGGGCCGGGGAGCTGTTTTTT. Its protein is CASSQGAGELFF.

The sample holds a few counts of this clone. The chain couples TRBV9 to TRBJ1-6; 10 nucleotides align to TRBD1. Germline values: CDR1 SGDLS, CDR2 YYNGEE. The length of the CDR3 is 15 residues. The ends lost 4 bases at V and 7 bases at J; junction bases unmatched: 5. In DNA, the CDR3 is TGTGCCAGCAGCTCCGGGACAGGGGTCAATTCACCCCTCCACTTT. This sequence encodes CASSSGTGVNSPLHF.

This clone appeared a few times. The genes are TRBV15 and TRBJ1-2; D not resolved. The V end was cut by 2 bases, the J end by 2 bases, with 12 bases between. The germline gives CDR1 LNHNV, CDR2 YYDKDF (reference sequence). The CDR3 runs to 15 residues. This CDR3 reads CATSRYGSFNYGYTF. The CDR3 DNA reads TGTGCCACCAGCAGATATGGGAGTTTCAACTATGGCTACACCTTC.

The rearrangement joins TRBV25-1 to TRBJ2-2; 13 bases fit TRBD2. CDR1 MGHDK and CDR2 SYGVNS come from the germline V gene. The J segment lost 4 bases and the V segment lost 4 bases, leaving 9 bases of the junction unmatched. This CDR3 has 18 amino acids. The CDR3 loop is CASSVPGLAGRGTGELFF. CDR3 in DNA: TGTGCCAGCAGTGTCCCGGGACTAGCGGGAAGGGGCACCGGGGAGCTGTTTTTT.

V gene TRBV18 combines with J gene TRBJ1-1; D unresolved. This CDR3 is built from 14 residues. Deletions cut 2 bases from V and 7 bases from J, with 14 bases between. Germline CDR1 KGHSH, CDR2 LQKENI. CDR3 in amino acids: CASSPDPGEGEAFF. CDR3 nucleotide sequence: TGTGCCAGCTCACCAGACCCCGGGGAGGGTGAAGCTTTCTTT.

V is TRBV4-3 and J is TRBJ2-2, with D tentatively TRBD1 (6 bases). CDR3 length equals 16 residues. V was trimmed by 2 bases and J by 3 bases, leaving 13 bases between them. CDR1 is LGHNA, CDR2 YSLEER, per germline. The CDR3 is CASSQRYRADTGELFF. In DNA, the CDR3 is TGCGCCAGCAGCCAACGCTACAGGGCGGACACCGGGGAGCTGTTTTTT.

The rearrangement joins TRBV7-6 to TRBJ2-3; D unresolved. The CDR3 is made up of 11 amino acids. Germline assignment: CDR1 SGHVS and CDR2 FNYEAQ. With 3 bases removed from V and 5 bases from J, the gap between germline ends came to 3 bases. This CDR3 reads CASSFQDTQYF. As DNA, the CDR3 is TGTGCCAGCAGCTTTCAAGATACGCAGTATTTT.

The chain is built from TRBV28 and TRBJ1-4; D perhaps matches TRBD1 (6 bases). The CDR3 has 15 residues. Germline assignment: CDR1 MDHEN and CDR2 SYDVKM. The germline V and J ends were trimmed by 7 bases and 8 bases, with 20 bases remaining between them. The CDR3 bases are TGTGCCAGCATCACCGGGGGGACAATAAGCGAAAAACTGTTTTTT. It specifies CASITGGTISEKLFF.

This chain joins TRBV6-5 and TRBJ1-5; a possible D gene is TRBD1 (6 bases). CDR1 and CDR2 from the germline V gene are MNHEY and SVGAGI. The CDR3 runs 13 residues. The CDR3, as DNA: TGTGTCTCGGGACACCTTAGCAATCAGCCCCAGCATTTT. This codes for CVSGHLSNQPQHF.

There are a few counts of this clone. The chain combines TRBV5-4 with TRBJ1-4; D possibly corresponds to TRBD1 (6 bases). Germline V gives CDR1 SGHNT, CDR2 YYREEE (reference sequence). This CDR3 spans 16 amino acids. V lost 1 base and J 5 bases, leaving 15 bases between the germline ends. CDR3 in amino acids: CASSLSGRQGNEKLFF. Here the CDR3 DNA reads TGTGCCAGCAGCTTGTCCGGGCGGCAGGGGAATGAAAAACTGTTTTTT.

This chain links TRBV4-1 with TRBJ2-1; D might be TRBD2 (6 bases). V was shortened by 3 bases and J by 2 bases, with 11 bases between the two germline ends. CDR1 is MGHRA and CDR2 is YSYEKL in the germline V gene. This CDR3 contains 15 residues. For the CDR3, the DNA is TGCGCCAGCAGCCAGTGGGGAGGCACCTACAATGAGCAGTTCTTC. Translating gives CASSQWGGTYNEQFF.

This clone was detected a few times. The rearrangement joins TRBV30 to TRBJ1-1; unclear D gene. V was shortened by 0 bases and J by 11 bases, with 10 bases between the two germline ends. Germline V gene data show CDR1 as GTSNPN and CDR2 as SVGIG (reference sequence). CDR3 length: 11 amino acids. CDR3 coding DNA: TGTGCCTGGAGTGTACCGGTCGTGGCTTTCTTT. Amino acids: CAWSVPVVAFF.

The rearrangement links TRBV4-1 to TRBJ2-1, with a weak D call TRBD2 (5 bases). Germline assignment: CDR1 MGHRA and CDR2 YSYEKL. The CDR3 spans 15 residues. The V gene lost 1 base and the J gene lost 0 bases, with 7 bases spanning the gap. The CDR3 is CASSQAGVSYNEQFF. In DNA, the CDR3 is TGCGCCAGCAGCCAAGCCGGGGTCTCCTACAATGAGCAGTTCTTC.

The count of this clone is one. V is TRBV28 and J is TRBJ1-5; 10 nucleotides match TRBD1. V gave up 6 bases and J gave up 7 bases; unmatched junction bases: 0. The CDR3 has 12 amino acids. The germline V gene encodes CDR1 MDHEN and CDR2 SYDVKM. CDR3 in amino acids: CASRTGGQPQHF. CDR3 sequence (DNA): TGTGCCAGCAGGACAGGGGGCCAGCCCCAGCATTTT.